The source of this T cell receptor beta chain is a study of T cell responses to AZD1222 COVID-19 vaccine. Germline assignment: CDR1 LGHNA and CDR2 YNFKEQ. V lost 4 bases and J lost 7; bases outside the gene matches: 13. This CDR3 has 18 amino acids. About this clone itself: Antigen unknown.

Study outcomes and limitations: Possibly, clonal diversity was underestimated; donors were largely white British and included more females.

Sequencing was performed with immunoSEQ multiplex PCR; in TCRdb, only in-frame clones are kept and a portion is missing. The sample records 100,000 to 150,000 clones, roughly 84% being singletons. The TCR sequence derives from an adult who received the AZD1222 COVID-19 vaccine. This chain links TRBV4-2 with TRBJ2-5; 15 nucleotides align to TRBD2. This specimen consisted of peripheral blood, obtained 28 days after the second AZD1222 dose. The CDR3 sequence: CASSPGTSGGTRHGTQYF. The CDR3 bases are TGTGCCAGCAGCCCGGGGACTAGCGGGGGGACTAGGCACGGGACCCAGTACTTC.